The 17 T cell receptor beta chains presented below share a single source sample, sequenced in a study of human T cells and chemical hapten exposure. Time point denoted: patch test 1, 2 weeks after DPC sensitization. Sample treatment: therapeutic diphenylcyclopropenone sensitization with weekly scalp DPC. TCRdb re-analysed the RACE reads in MiXCR, keeping a single row per CDR3 protein. The data show some 79,000 distinct CDR3 sequences, approximately 8% seen once. The sample in question was whole blood, obtained in connection with sensitization to the hapten diphenylcyclopropenone (DPC). These receptors all stem from a woman aged 25 to 39 with alopecia areata. Some clones in this sample may be carry-over from other donors' samples.

This clonotype was detected ten times or more. The chain carries TRBV6-6 and TRBJ1-2, with a weak D call TRBD1 (5 bases). From germline, CDR1 is MNHNY and CDR2 SVGAGI (reference sequence). V was trimmed by 5 bases and J by 0 bases, leaving 13 bases between them. CDR3 length equals 15 residues. The CDR3 sequence is CASSLLDRTNYGYTF. The DNA for the CDR3 is TGTGCCAGCAGTCTACTAGACAGAACTAACTATGGCTACACCTTC.

The chain links TRBV20-1 to TRBJ2-7; 8 bases fit TRBD1. V gave up 0 bases and J gave up 1 base; unmatched junction bases: 5. Germline values: CDR1 DFQATT, CDR2 SNEGSKA (reference sequence). This CDR3 is 15 amino acids long. CDR3 nucleotide sequence: TGCAGTGCTAGAGATGAGGGGACAGGTTCCTACGAGCAGTACTTC. Amino acids: CSARDEGTGSYEQYF.

This clonotype was detected many times. The chain joins TRBV5-1 to TRBJ1-6; TRBD1 is a possible D gene (5 bases). The CDR3 runs to 14 residues. V gave up 5 bases and J gave up 6 bases, with 12 bases separating them. From germline, CDR1 is SGHRS and CDR2 YFSETQ. CDR3 loop: CASRSGFTNSPLHF. In DNA form, the CDR3 reads TGCGCCAGCAGATCAGGGTTTACTAATTCACCCCTCCACTTT.

This clonotype was counted at least ten times. The V and J genes are TRBV11-1 and TRBJ1-1; D remains unclear. V shed 2 bases and J shed 7 bases, with 14 bases lying between them. The germline gives CDR1 SGHAT, CDR2 FQDESV (reference sequence). The CDR3 is 14 amino acids. CDR3: CASSLLGETVEAFF. In DNA form, the CDR3 reads TGTGCCAGCAGCTTACTTGGGGAAACGGTTGAAGCTTTCTTT.

This clonotype appeared many times. The gene calls are TRBV2 and TRBJ1-5, with D hard to call. The CDR3 is 14 residues long. CDR1 is SNHLY and CDR2 is FYNNEI in the germline V gene. V gave up 8 bases and J gave up 1 base, with 12 bases separating them. The CDR3 DNA is TGTGCCAGCCGCCAGGATGGGAGCAATCAGCCCCAGCATTTT. It specifies CASRQDGSNQPQHF.

The J gene is TRBJ1-4, the V gene TRBV29-1; 9 bases match TRBD1. V trimming: 4 bases; J trimming: 7 bases; junction bases outside the gene matches: 1. This CDR3 has 12 amino acids. Germline CDR1 is SQVTM and CDR2 is ANQGSEA. This CDR3 is CSVGDRAEKLFF. DNA for the CDR3: TGCAGCGTTGGGGACAGGGCTGAAAAACTGTTTTTT.

The CDR3 loop is CASSTPQAGVPQYF. CDR3 nucleotides: TGTGCCAGCAGTACTCCTCAGGCGGGGGTTCCGCAGTATTTT. The chain couples TRBV12-3 or TRBV12-4 to TRBJ2-3, with 7 bases fitting TRBD2. The CDR3 contains 14 residues. V lost 5 bases, J lost 10 bases, and 12 bases stayed unmatched.

This sequence joins TRBV7-6 and TRBJ2-1, with 12 bases lining up with TRBD2. Germline assignment: CDR1 SGHVS and CDR2 FNYEAQ. The V gene end was trimmed by 0 bases and the J gene end by 2 bases; junction bases not matched to a gene: 8. The CDR3 runs to 19 residues. This chain's CDR3 is CASSLAWLAGGRTYNEQFF. The CDR3 DNA is TGTGCCAGCAGCTTAGCGTGGCTAGCGGGGGGGCGCACCTACAATGAGCAGTTCTTC.

This clonotype appeared a few times. The CDR3 DNA reads as TGTGCCAGTAGTATCAGCGGGGGGTACTACGAGCAGTACTTC. It encodes CASSISGGYYEQYF. The V and J genes are TRBV19 and TRBJ2-7; 9 nucleotides agree with TRBD2. V gave up 3 bases and J gave up 3 bases; unmatched junction bases: 3. The CDR3 sequence is 14 residues long. From germline, CDR1 is LNHDA and CDR2 SQIVND (reference sequence).

This rearrangement joins TRBV19 to TRBJ1-1; no firm D call. The V and J ends lost 7 bases and 6 bases respectively, with 15 bases between them. The CDR3 is 13 amino acids. Germline V lookup: CDR1 LNHDA, CDR2 SQIVND (reference sequence). The CDR3 bases are TGTGCCAGTATTCCGTCGGGGAGCGCTGAAGCTTTCTTT. This codes for CASIPSGSAEAFF.

This clonotype was picked up many times. The V and J genes are TRBV19 and TRBJ2-1; D possibly matches TRBD1 or TRBD2 (5 bases each). This CDR3 is built from 13 residues. Germline CDR1 is LNHDA and CDR2 is SQIVND (reference sequence). Trimming removed 5 bases from V and 2 bases from J, with 7 bases in between. DNA for the CDR3: TGTGCCAGTAGTTTGGGGGCCTACAATGAGCAGTTCTTC. Its translation: CASSLGAYNEQFF.

In its sample, this clonotype was seen many times. The chain carries TRBV12-3 or TRBV12-4 and TRBJ1-5, with D maybe TRBD1 (6 bases). V was shortened by 3 bases and J by 2 bases, with 8 bases between the two germline ends. CDR3 length equals 14 residues. The CDR3 nucleotides read TGTGCCAGCAGTTTGACAGGAGGCAATCAGCCCCAGCATTTT. Its protein product is CASSLTGGNQPQHF.

The chain carries TRBV9 and TRBJ1-1, with 8 bases lining up with TRBD1. The CDR3 covers 16 residues. The V gene's germline CDR1 is SGDLS and CDR2 YYNGEE. J was trimmed by 0 bases and V by 4 bases; bases with no gene match: 8. CDR3 sequence (DNA): TGTGCCAGCAGCCAGACGGGACAGGACATGAACACTGAAGCTTTCTTT. The encoded protein is CASSQTGQDMNTEAFF.

This clonotype was found a few times. The V gene is TRBV27, the J gene TRBJ2-3; 7 nucleotides align to TRBD2. The length of the CDR3 is 16 residues. Germline lookup yields CDR1 MNHEY and CDR2 SMNVEV (reference sequence). V was pared by 2 bases and J by 4 bases, with 9 bases of the junction left unmatched. In DNA, the CDR3 is TGTGCCAGCAGTTTAAACGCGGGGGTGCGGGCAGATACGCAGTATTTT. Protein: CASSLNAGVRADTQYF.

This clonotype was counted ten times or more. This chain links TRBV19 with TRBJ2-1, with 7 bases lining up with TRBD2. The CDR3 consists of 16 residues. J gave up 4 bases and V 5 bases, and 11 bases lay outside the gene matches. Per the germline V gene, CDR1 is LNHDA and CDR2 is SQIVND (reference sequence). The CDR3: CASSPLASGNYNEQFF. The CDR3 DNA follows: TGTGCCAGTAGTCCCCTGGCCAGCGGGAATTACAATGAGCAGTTCTTC. The whole variable domain, remainder taken from reference TRBV19 and TRBJ2-1, is DGGITQSPKYLFRKEGQNVTLSCEQNLNHDAMYWYRQDPGQGLRLIYYSQIVNDFQKGDIAEGYSVSREKKESFPLTVTSAQKNPTAFYLCASSPLASGNYNEQFFGPGTRLTVL.

The chain carries TRBV12-3 or TRBV12-4 and TRBJ1-5; no clear D gene. Trimming stripped 6 bases from V and 1 base from J, with 10 bases between. This CDR3 comprises 14 residues. CDR3 residues: CASSRSSSNQPQHF. CDR3 sequence (DNA): TGTGCCAGCAGCCGAAGTTCCAGCAATCAGCCCCAGCATTTT.

In its sample, this clonotype was seen a few times. This rearrangement joins TRBV9 to TRBJ1-1, with 8 bases matching TRBD1. CDR1 is SGDLS and CDR2 is YYNGEE in the germline V gene. The CDR3 is 16 residues long. Losses at the gene ends were 0 bases for V and 0 bases for J; bases not matched to a gene: 4. The CDR3 sequence is CASSVGYRGLNTEAFF. The CDR3 DNA sequence: TGTGCCAGCAGCGTAGGCTACAGGGGGTTGAACACTGAAGCTTTCTTT.